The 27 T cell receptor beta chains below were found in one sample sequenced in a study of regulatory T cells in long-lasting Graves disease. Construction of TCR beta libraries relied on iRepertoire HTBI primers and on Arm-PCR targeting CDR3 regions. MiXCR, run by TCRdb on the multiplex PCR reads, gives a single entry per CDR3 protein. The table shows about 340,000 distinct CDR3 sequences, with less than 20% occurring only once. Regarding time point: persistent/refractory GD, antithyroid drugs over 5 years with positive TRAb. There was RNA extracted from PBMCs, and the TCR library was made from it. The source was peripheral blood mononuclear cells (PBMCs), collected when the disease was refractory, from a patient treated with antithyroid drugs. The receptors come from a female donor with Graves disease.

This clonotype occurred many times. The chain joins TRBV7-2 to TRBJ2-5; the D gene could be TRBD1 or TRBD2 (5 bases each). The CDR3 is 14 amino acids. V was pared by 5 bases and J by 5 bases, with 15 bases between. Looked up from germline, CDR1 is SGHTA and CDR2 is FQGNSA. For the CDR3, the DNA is TGTGCCAGCAGCCCCGGGACCCCTACTGAGACCCAGTACTTC. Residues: CASSPGTPTETQYF.

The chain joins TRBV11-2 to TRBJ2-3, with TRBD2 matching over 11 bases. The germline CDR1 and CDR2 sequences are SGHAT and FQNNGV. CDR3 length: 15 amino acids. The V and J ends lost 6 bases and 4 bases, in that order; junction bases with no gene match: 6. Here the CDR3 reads CASRGLAGGADTQYF. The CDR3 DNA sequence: TGTGCCAGCAGGGGGCTAGCGGGGGGTGCAGATACGCAGTATTTT.

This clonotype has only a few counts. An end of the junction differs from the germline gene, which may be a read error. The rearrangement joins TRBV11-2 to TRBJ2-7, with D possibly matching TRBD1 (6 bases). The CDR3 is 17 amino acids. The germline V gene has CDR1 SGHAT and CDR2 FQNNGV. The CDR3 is CASSLGSHPPGGYEQCF. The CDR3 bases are TGTGCCAGCAGCTTGGGGTCCCACCCTCCTGGGGGCTACGAGCAGTGCTTC.

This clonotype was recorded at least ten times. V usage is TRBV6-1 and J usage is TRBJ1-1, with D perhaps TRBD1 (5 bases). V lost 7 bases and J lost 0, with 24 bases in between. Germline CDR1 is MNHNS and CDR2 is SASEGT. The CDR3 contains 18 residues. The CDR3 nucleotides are TGTGCCAGCATTAGCAGGAGGGGAACTGGTGCCATGAACACTGAAGCTTTCTTT. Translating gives CASISRRGTGAMNTEAFF.

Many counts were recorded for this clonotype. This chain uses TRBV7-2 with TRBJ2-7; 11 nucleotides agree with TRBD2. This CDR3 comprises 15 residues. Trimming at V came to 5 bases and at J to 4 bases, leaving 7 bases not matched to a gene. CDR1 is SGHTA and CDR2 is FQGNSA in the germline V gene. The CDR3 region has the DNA TGTGCCAGCAGCACAACGACTAGCGGGGCTTACGAGCAGTACTTC. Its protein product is CASSTTTSGAYEQYF.

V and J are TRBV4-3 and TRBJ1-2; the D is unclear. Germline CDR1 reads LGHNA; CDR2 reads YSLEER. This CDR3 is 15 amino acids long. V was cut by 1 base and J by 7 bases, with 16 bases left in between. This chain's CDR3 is CASSQGRGRRGGYTF. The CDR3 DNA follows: TGCGCCAGCAGCCAAGGGAGAGGGCGTCGAGGTGGCTACACCTTC.

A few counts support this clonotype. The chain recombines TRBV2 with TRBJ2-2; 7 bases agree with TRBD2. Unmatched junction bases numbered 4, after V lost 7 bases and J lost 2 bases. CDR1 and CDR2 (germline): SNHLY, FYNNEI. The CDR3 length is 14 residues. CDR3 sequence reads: CASKGGRNTGELFF. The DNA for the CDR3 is TGTGCCAGCAAGGGAGGGAGAAACACCGGGGAGCTGTTTTTT.

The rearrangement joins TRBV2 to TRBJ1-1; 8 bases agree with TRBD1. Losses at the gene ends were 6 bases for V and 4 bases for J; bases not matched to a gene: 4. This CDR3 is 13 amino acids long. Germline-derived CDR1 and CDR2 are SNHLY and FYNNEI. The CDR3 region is CASRQGVVTEAFF. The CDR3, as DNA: TGTGCCAGCAGACAGGGGGTTGTCACTGAAGCTTTCTTT.

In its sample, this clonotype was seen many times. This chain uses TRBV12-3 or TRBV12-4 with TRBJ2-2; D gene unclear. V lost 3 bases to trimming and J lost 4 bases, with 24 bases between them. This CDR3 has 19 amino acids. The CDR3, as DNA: TGTGCCAGCAGTTTGTTCCCAGATTCCTGGAGCAACGTCACCGGGGAGCTGTTTTTT. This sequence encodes CASSLFPDSWSNVTGELFF.

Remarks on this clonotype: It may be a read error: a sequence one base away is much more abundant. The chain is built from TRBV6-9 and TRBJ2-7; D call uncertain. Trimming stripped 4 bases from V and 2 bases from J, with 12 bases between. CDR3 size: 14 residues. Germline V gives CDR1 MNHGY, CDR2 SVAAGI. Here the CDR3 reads CASSCRNRPYEQYF. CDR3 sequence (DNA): TGTGCCAGCAGTTGCCGGAACCGCCCCTACGAGCAGTACTTC.

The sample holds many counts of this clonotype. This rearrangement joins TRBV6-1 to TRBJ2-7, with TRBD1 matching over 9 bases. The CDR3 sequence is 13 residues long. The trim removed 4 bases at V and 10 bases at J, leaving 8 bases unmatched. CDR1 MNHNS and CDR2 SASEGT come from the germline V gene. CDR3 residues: CASSGPGTGIQYF. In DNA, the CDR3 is TGTGCCAGCAGTGGGCCAGGGACAGGGATTCAGTACTTC.

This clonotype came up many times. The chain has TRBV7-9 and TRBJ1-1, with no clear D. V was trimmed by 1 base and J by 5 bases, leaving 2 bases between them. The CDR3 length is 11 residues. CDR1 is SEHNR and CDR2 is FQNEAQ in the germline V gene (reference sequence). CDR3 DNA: TGTGCCAGCAGCTTAGTGACTGAAGCTTTCTTT. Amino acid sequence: CASSLVTEAFF.

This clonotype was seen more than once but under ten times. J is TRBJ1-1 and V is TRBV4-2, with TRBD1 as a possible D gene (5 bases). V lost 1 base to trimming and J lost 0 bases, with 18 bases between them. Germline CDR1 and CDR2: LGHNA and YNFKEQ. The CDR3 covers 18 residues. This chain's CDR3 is CASSQVGLLGGVNTEAFF. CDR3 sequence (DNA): TGTGCCAGCAGCCAAGTAGGTCTGCTCGGAGGGGTGAACACTGAAGCTTTCTTT.

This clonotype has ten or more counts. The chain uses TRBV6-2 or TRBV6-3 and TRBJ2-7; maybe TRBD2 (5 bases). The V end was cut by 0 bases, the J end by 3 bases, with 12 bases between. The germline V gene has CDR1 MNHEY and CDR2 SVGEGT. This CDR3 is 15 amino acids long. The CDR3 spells CASSYSRLEDYEQYF. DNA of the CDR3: TGTGCCAGCAGTTACTCGAGACTGGAGGACTACGAGCAGTACTTC.

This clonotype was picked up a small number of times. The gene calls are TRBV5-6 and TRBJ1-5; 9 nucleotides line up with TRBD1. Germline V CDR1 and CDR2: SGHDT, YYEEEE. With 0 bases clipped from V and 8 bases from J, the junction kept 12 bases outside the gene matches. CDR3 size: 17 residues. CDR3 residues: CASSLAPGQGSWEPQHF. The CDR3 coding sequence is TGTGCCAGCAGCTTGGCTCCGGGACAGGGAAGTTGGGAGCCCCAGCATTTT.

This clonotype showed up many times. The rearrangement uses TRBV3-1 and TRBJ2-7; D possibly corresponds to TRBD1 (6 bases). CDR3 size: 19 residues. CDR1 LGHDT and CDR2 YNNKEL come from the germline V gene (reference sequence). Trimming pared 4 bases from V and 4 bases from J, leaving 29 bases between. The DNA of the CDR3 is TGTGCCAGCAGCCTTCAATTCACCGACCGGGACAACTACCCTTACGAGCAGTACTTC. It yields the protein CASSLQFTDRDNYPYEQYF.

CDR3 in DNA: TGCAGCGTTGTCACCACGGACTACCCGTACCAAGAGACCCAGTACTTC. Protein product: CSVVTTDYPYQETQYF. The genes are TRBV29-1 and TRBJ2-5; D may be TRBD2 (6 bases). Trimming took off 4 bases at V and 0 bases at J, with 18 bases between the two ends. CDR3 length equals 16 residues. Germline V CDR1 and CDR2: SQVTM, ANQGSEA.

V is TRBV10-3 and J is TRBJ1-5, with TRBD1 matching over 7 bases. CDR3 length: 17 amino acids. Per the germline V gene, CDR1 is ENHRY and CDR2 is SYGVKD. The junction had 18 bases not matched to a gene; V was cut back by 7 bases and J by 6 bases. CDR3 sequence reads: CAINDDATGYGGQPQHF. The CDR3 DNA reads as TGTGCCATCAACGATGACGCGACAGGGTACGGTGGTCAGCCCCAGCATTTT.

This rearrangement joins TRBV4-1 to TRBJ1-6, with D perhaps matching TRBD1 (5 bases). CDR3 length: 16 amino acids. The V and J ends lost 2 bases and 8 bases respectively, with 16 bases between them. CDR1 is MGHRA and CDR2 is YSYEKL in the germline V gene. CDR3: CASSQTGTGLYSPLHF. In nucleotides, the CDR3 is TGCGCCAGCAGCCAAACGGGTACAGGTCTCTATTCACCCCTCCACTTT.

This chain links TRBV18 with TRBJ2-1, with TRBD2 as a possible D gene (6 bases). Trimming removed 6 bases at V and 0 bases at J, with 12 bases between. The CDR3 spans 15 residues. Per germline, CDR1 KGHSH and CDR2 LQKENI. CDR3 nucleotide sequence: TGTGCCAGCTCTCAACTCGGGAGCTCCTACAATGAGCAGTTCTTC. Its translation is CASSQLGSSYNEQFF. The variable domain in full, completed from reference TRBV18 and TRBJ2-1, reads NAGVMQNPRHLVRRRGQEARLRCSPMKGHSHVYWYRQLPEEGLKFMVYLQKENIIDESGMPKERFSAEFPKEGPSILRIQQVVRGDSAAYFCASSQLGSSYNEQFFGPGTRLTVL.

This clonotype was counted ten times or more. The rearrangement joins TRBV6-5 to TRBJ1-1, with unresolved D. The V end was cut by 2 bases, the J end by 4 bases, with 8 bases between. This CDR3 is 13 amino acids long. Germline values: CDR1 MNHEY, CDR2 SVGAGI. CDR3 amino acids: CASSYQARTEAFF. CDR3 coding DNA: TGTGCCAGCAGTTACCAGGCGCGCACTGAAGCTTTCTTT.

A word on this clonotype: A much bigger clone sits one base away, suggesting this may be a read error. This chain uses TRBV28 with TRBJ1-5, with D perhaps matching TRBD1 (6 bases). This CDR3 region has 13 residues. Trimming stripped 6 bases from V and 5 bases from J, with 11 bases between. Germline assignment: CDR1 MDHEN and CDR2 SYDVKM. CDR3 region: CASRTGRDQPQHF. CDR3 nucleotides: TGTGCCAGCAGGACAGGACGCGATCAGCCCCAGCATTTT.

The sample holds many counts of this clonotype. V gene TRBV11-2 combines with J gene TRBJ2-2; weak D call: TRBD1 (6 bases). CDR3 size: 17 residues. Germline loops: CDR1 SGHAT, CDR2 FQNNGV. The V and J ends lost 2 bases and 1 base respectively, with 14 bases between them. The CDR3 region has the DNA TGTGCCAGCAGCTTACCACGCACACAGGGGAACACCGGGGAGCTGTTTTTT. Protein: CASSLPRTQGNTGELFF.

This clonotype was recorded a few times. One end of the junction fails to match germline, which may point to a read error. CDR3 amino acids: CASSPRGGANTEAFF. CDR3 nucleotide sequence: TGCGCCAGCAGCCCGAGGGGGGGGGCGAACACTGAAGCTTTCTTT. The chain is built from TRBV18 and TRBJ1-1; D is perhaps TRBD1 (6 bases). The CDR3 loop spans 15 amino acids. CDR1 KGHSH and CDR2 LQKENI come from the germline V gene.

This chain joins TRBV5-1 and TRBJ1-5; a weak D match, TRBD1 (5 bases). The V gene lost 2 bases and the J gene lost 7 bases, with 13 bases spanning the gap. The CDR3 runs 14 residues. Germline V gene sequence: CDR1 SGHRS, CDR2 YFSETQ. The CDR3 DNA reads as TGCGCCAGCAGCTTAATGGGGGGGTACCAGCCCCAGCATTTT. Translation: CASSLMGGYQPQHF.

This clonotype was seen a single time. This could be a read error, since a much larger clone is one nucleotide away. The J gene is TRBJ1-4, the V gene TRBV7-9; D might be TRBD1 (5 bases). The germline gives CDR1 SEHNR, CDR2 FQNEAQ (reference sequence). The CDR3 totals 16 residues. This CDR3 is CASSLLGPATNEKLVF. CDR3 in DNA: TGTGCCAGCAGCTTACTGGGGCCAGCAACTAATGAAAAACTGGTTTTT.

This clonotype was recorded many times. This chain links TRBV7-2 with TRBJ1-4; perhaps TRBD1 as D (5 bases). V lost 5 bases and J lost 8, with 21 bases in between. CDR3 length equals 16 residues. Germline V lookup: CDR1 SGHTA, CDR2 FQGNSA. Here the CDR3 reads CASSRAGGSGPEKLFF. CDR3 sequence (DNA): TGTGCCAGCAGCAGAGCTGGGGGGTCGGGACCGGAAAAACTGTTTTTT.